This T cell receptor beta chain was documented in a study of T cell changes during pregnancy in multiple sclerosis. Using immunoSEQ multiplex PCR, the repertoire was profiled, and TCRdb retains in-frame clones only, with some absent. This sample has about 75,000 clones, with approximately 88% found just once. This CDR3 is 14 amino acids long. The germline CDR1 and CDR2 sequences are MNHEY and SMNVEV (reference sequence). Trimming cost V 3 bases and J 7 bases, with 13 bases left between them. J is TRBJ1-5 and V is TRBV27; no reliable D call. The sample was peripheral blood, taken in the first trimester of pregnancy. The clonotype comes from a female donor in good health, enrolled as a control in a pregnancy study. CDR3 DNA sequence: TGTGCCAGCAGTTTTGAGGGCGCGTACCAGCCCCAGCATTTT. This codes for CASSFEGAYQPQHF.